This T cell receptor (beta chain) was found in a study of blood T cell repertoires in COVID-19. CDR3 length: 16 amino acids. Germline CDR1 MNHEY, CDR2 SMNVEV (reference sequence). With 8 bases removed from V and 4 bases from J, the gap between germline ends came to 21 bases. Generated by immunoSEQ multiplex PCR, the TCRdb table keeps only in-frame clones and is missing some. Altogether fewer than 350,000 clones are present, around nine tenths being singletons, with the ten largest covering around 2%. The sample taken for sequencing was PBMCs or T cells enriched from blood (not recorded which). The TCR originated in a woman in her fifties or sixties in a cohort exposed to, infected with or recovered from COVID-19 (not recorded which). The rearrangement uses TRBV27 and TRBJ2-1; possibly TRBD2 for D (6 bases). CDR3 DNA: TGTGCCAGCCTCAAGCCGGGTAGCGGAACATACAATGAGCAGTTCTTC. Amino acids: CASLKPGSGTYNEQFF.